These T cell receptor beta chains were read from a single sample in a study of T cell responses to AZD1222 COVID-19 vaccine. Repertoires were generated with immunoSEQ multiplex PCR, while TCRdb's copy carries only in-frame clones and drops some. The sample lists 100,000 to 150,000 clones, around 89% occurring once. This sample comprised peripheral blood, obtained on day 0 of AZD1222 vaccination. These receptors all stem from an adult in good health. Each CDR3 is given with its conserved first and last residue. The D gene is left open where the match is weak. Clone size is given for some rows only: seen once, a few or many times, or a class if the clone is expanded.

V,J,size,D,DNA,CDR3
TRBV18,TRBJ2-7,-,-,TGTGCCAGCTCACCACCGGCAGGGTACGAGCAGTACTTC,CASSPPAGYEQYF
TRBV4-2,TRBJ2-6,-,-,TGTGCCAGCAGCCTTAAGGGGGGCGGGAGAGTCCTTGGGGCCAACGTCCTGACTTTC,CASSLKGGGRVLGANVLTF
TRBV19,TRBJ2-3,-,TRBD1,TGTGCCAGTAGTATAGGGACAGGCACACATACGCAGTATTTT,CASSIGTGTHTQYF
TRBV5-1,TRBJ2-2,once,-,TGCGCCAGCAGCTTCAGCACAGGTGACACCGGGGAGCTGTTTTTT,CASSFSTGDTGELFF
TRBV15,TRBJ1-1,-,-,TGTGCCACCAGCACCCTTCTCACTGAAGCTTTCTTT,CATSTLLTEAFF
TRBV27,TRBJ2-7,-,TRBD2,TGTGCCAGCAGTGCAATGGGACTAGCCTACGAGCAGTACTTC,CASSAMGLAYEQYF
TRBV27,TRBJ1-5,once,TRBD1,TGTGCCAGCAGTTTATCGGGGACAGGACGCGAGCCCCAGCATTTT,CASSLSGTGREPQHF
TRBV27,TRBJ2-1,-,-,TGTGCCAGCAGTTATGACTGGACCTACAATGAGCAGTTCTTC,CASSYDWTYNEQFF
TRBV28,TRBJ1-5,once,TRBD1,TGTGCCAGCAGCGGACAGGGCGTAATTGGACAGCCCCAGCATTTT,CASSGQGVIGQPQHF
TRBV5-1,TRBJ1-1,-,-,TGCGCCAGCAGCTTGGGAAGGAACACTGAAGCTTTCTTT,CASSLGRNTEAFF
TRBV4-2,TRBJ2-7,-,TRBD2,TGTGCCAGCAGCCAGATCCCTGGGACTAGCGGTAGCTCCTACGAGCAGTACTTC,CASSQIPGTSGSSYEQYF
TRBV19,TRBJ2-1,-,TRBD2,TGTGCCAGTAGTATCCAATCCGGACTAGCGGGAGGGTACAATGAGCAGTTCTTC,CASSIQSGLAGGYNEQFF
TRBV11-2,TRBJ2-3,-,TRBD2,TGTGCCAGCAGCTTCCGGATAGGACTAGCGGGAACCACAGATACGCAGTATTTT,CASSFRIGLAGTTDTQYF
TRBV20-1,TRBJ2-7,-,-,TGCAGTGCTGCCGAGTCCTACGAGCAGTACTTC,CSAAESYEQYF
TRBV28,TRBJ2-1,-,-,TGTGCCAGCAGTTTATATTCAGGGTTTAATGAGCAGTTCTTC,CASSLYSGFNEQFF
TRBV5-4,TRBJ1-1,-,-,TGTGCCAGCAGCTTGTACGCGGGGGGGAACACTGAAGCTTTCTTT,CASSLYAGGNTEAFF
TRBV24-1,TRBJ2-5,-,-,TGTGCCACCAGTGATTTACAGGGCGCGGAGACCCAGTACTTC,CATSDLQGAETQYF
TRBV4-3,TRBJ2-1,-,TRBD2,TGCGCCAGCAGCCTAAGCGGGAGTAGGTCCTACAATGAGCAGTTCTTC,CASSLSGSRSYNEQFF
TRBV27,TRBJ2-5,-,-,TGTGCCAGCAGTTTCCTCAGGGAACAAGAGACCCAGTACTTC,CASSFLREQETQYF
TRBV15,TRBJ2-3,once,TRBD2,TGTGCCACCAGCGGATCGCGGGGGAGTGGGGTAGATACGCAGTATTTT,CATSGSRGSGVDTQYF
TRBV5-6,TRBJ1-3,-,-,TGTGCCAGCATCCGGGGAGGTTCTGGAAACACCATATATTTT,CASIRGGSGNTIYF
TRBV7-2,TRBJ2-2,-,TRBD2,TGTGCCAGCAGCCTCTGGGAAGCGGGGACCGGGGAGCTGTTTTTT,CASSLWEAGTGELFF
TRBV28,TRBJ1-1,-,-,TGTGCCAGCAGGCAGGGGCTCTACACTGAAGCTTTCTTT,CASRQGLYTEAFF
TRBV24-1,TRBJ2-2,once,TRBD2,TGTGCCACCAGTGATTTCCTAGGACTAGAGGTTCCCGGGGAGCTGTTTTTT,CATSDFLGLEVPGELFF
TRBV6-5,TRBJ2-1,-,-,TGTGCCAGCAGTTACGGCCGGTTCAATGAGCAGTTCTTC,CASSYGRFNEQFF
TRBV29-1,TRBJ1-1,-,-,TGCAGCCTCCTGGACGAGTCCAACACTGAAGCTTTCTTT,CSLLDESNTEAFF
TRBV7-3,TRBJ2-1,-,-,TGTGCCAGCAGCTTAATACCCTCTAGCAATGAGCAGTTCTTC,CASSLIPSSNEQFF
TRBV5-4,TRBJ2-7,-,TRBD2,TGTGCCAGCAGCTCCGGACTAGCGGGAGTTGAGCAGTACTTC,CASSSGLAGVEQYF
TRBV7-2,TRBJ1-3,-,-,TGTGCCAGCAGCTCTGTCGGAAACACCATATATTTT,CASSSVGNTIYF